Listed below are T cell receptor beta chains from one sample, sequenced in a study of blood T cell repertoires in COVID-19. Assay: immunoSEQ multiplex PCR; the TCRdb copy retains only in-frame clones and omits some. The sample includes 200,000 to 300,000 clones, roughly 88% of them seen just once. Sequencing was performed on peripheral blood. The receptors shown here come from a human donor in a cohort sampled during active COVID-19. Both conserved end residues are part of each CDR3. D genes are given only for firm matches. Size is omitted from some rows. Given values are once, few, many or a class for expanded clones.

TRBJ1-2 | TRBV6-5 | . | . | CASSYSSGGYGYTF | TGTGCCAGCAGTTACTCTTCCGGGGGCTATGGCTACACCTTC
TRBJ2-3 | TRBV7-9 | . | TRBD2 | CASSSTSGVVDTQYF | TGTGCCAGCAGCTCGACTAGCGGGGTGGTAGATACGCAGTATTTT
TRBJ1-5 | TRBV27 | . | . | CASRPGQRVNQPQHF | TGTGCCAGCAGACCAGGACAGCGAGTCAATCAGCCCCAGCATTTT
TRBJ1-2 | TRBV15 | . | . | CATSRDLGTLATGYTF | TGTGCCACCAGCAGAGATTTGGGGACTCTGGCAACTGGCTACACCTTC
TRBJ2-5 | TRBV18 | . | . | CASSPGQYQETQYF | TGTGCCAGCTCACCAGGACAGTACCAAGAGACCCAGTACTTC
TRBJ2-1 | TRBV29-1 | . | . | CSAAMRSGANEQFF | TGCAGCGCCGCAATGAGATCTGGGGCCAATGAGCAGTTCTTC
TRBJ1-5 | TRBV24-1 | few | TRBD1 | CATSDARTGLNQPQHF | TGTGCCACCAGTGACGCTCGGACAGGCCTCAATCAGCCCCAGCATTTT
TRBJ2-3 | TRBV19 | . | . | CASSIGVTDTQYF | TGTGCCAGTAGTATCGGGGTCACAGATACGCAGTATTTT
TRBJ1-2 | TRBV11-1 | . | TRBD1 | CASSPGTGDLTF | TGTGCCAGCAGCCCAGGGACAGGGGACCTCACCTTC
TRBJ2-7 | TRBV7-8 | . | TRBD1 | CASSLPPFRTGNEQYF | TGTGCCAGCAGCCTCCCACCATTCCGGACAGGGAACGAGCAGTACTTC
TRBJ2-5 | TRBV6-2/TRBV6-3 | . | TRBD2 | CASSYRPLLAGTKTQYF | TGTGCCAGCAGTTATCGTCCCCTTCTAGCGGGAACCAAGACCCAGTACTTC
TRBJ2-7 | TRBV12-3/TRBV12-4 | . | TRBD1 | CASRLYGQGEQYF | TGTGCCAGCAGACTCTATGGACAGGGCGAGCAGTACTTC
TRBJ2-7 | TRBV27 | . | TRBD2 | CASSLYSLAGLGLSYEQYF | TGTGCCAGCAGTTTATACAGCCTAGCGGGACTCGGGCTCTCCTACGAGCAGTACTTC
TRBJ2-5 | TRBV7-3 | . | TRBD2 | CASSFLPLAGVRETQYF | TGTGCCAGCAGCTTTCTCCCACTAGCGGGAGTCAGAGAGACCCAGTACTTC
TRBJ1-2 | TRBV6-2/TRBV6-3 | . | TRBD1 | CASSYFPQGPLYGYTF | TGTGCCAGCAGTTACTTTCCACAGGGGCCGCTCTATGGCTACACCTTC
TRBJ2-7 | TRBV7-6 | . | . | CASSLAQQTYEQYF | TGTGCCAGCAGCTTAGCACAGCAAACCTACGAGCAGTACTTC
TRBJ2-7 | TRBV21-1 | . | . | CASSKLLSGVHFGEQYF | TGTGCCAGCAGCAAACTATTATCGGGGGTGCACTTTGGCGAGCAGTACTTC
TRBJ2-5 | TRBV7-2 | . | TRBD2 | CASRHSGGQETQYF | TGTGCCAGCAGGCATAGCGGGGGACAAGAGACCCAGTACTTC
TRBJ1-1 | TRBV7-6 | . | TRBD1 | CASSLGAGGGGMNTEAFF | TGTGCCAGCAGCTTAGGGGCAGGGGGTGGGGGAATGAACACTGAAGCTTTCTTT
TRBJ1-3 | TRBV19 | . | TRBD1 | CASSNGVGGRYSGNTIYF | TGTGCCAGTAGTAACGGGGTAGGGGGCCGGTACTCTGGAAACACCATATATTTT
TRBJ2-7 | TRBV21-1 | . | . | CASSKGASSLSSYEQYF | TGTGCCAGCAGCAAAGGCGCCTCGAGCTTGAGCTCCTACGAGCAGTACTTC
TRBJ1-2 | TRBV10-3 | once | TRBD1 | CASNQGVGGYTF | TGTGCCAGTAATCAGGGGGTGGGTGGCTACACCTTC
TRBJ1-1 | TRBV27 | . | . | CASSLRGGTEAFF | TGTGCCAGCAGTTTAAGGGGGGGCACTGAAGCTTTCTTT
TRBJ2-7 | TRBV6-1 | . | . | CASSEAWGLTPYEQYF | TGTGCCAGCAGTGAAGCTTGGGGGCTTACCCCCTACGAGCAGTACTTC
TRBJ2-2 | TRBV7-8 | . | TRBD2 | CASSTAGGQTGELFF | TGTGCCAGCTCCACGGCGGGGGGGCAGACCGGGGAGCTGTTTTTT
TRBJ2-5 | TRBV6-5 | . | . | CASSGIATETQYF | TGTGCCAGCTCGGGGATCGCCACAGAGACCCAGTACTTC
TRBJ2-7 | TRBV11-2 | . | TRBD2 | CASSPGAGGLPAYEQYF | TGTGCCAGCAGCCCGGGAGCGGGAGGGCTTCCGGCCTACGAGCAGTACTTC
TRBJ2-7 | TRBV3-1/TRBV3-2 | . | TRBD2 | CASSPTLAGAFKEQYF | TGTGCCAGCAGCCCGACTCTAGCGGGGGCCTTTAAGGAGCAGTACTTC
TRBJ2-5 | TRBV19 | . | TRBD1 | CASCATGEKETQYF | TGTGCCAGTTGTGCGACAGGGGAAAAAGAGACCCAGTACTTC
TRBJ1-1 | TRBV14 | . | . | CASSLRSLAGSNTEAFF | TGTGCCAGCAGCCTACGGAGTTTAGCGGGGTCGAACACTGAAGCTTTCTTT
TRBJ2-5 | TRBV5-4 | . | . | CASSLVRQVQETQYF | TGTGCCAGCAGCTTGGTCAGACAGGTCCAAGAGACCCAGTACTTC
TRBJ2-5 | TRBV5-5 | . | TRBD1 | CASSPGTGGGGETQYF | TGTGCCAGCAGCCCCGGGACAGGGGGCGGAGGGGAGACCCAGTACTTC
TRBJ2-5 | TRBV13 | . | . | CASSSSQGSSQYF | TGTGCCAGCAGCTCTTCCCAGGGGTCGAGCCAGTACTTC
TRBJ1-4 | TRBV3-1/TRBV3-2 | . | . | CASSQAEEKLFF | TGTGCCAGCAGCCAGGCAGAAGAAAAACTGTTTTTT
TRBJ1-1 | TRBV7-9 | . | TRBD1 | CASSIRTGTEAFF | TGTGCCAGCAGCATAAGGACAGGGACGGAGGCTTTCTTT
TRBJ1-5 | TRBV29-1 | . | . | CSTQDSINQPQHF | TGCAGCACCCAGGACAGCATCAATCAGCCCCAGCATTTT
TRBJ2-7 | TRBV11-2 | . | TRBD2 | CASTPATSGYEQYF | TGTGCCAGCACCCCCGCGACTAGCGGGTACGAGCAGTACTTC
TRBJ1-4 | TRBV19 | . | . | CASSWQDGVEKLFF | TGTGCCAGTAGCTGGCAGGACGGGGTGGAAAAACTGTTTTTT
TRBJ2-7 | TRBV6-1 | . | . | CASSEKGQGRGEQYF | TGTGCCAGCAGTGAAAAGGGCCAGGGAAGGGGCGAGCAGTACTTC
TRBJ1-3 | TRBV5-1 | once | . | CASSPETAGNTIYF | TGCGCCAGCAGCCCGGAGACAGCTGGAAACACCATATATTTT
TRBJ2-1 | TRBV7-9 | . | TRBD2 | CASSLARLAEANEQFF | TGTGCCAGCAGCTTAGCGCGCCTAGCGGAGGCGAATGAGCAGTTCTTC
TRBJ2-3 | TRBV6-2/TRBV6-3 | . | TRBD2 | CASSSGGSGTDTQYF | TGTGCCAGCAGCTCAGGAGGGAGCGGGACCGATACGCAGTATTTT
TRBJ2-7 | TRBV7-9 | . | . | CASSFLDSYEQYF | TGTGCCAGCAGCTTTCTGGACAGCTACGAGCAGTACTTC
TRBJ2-7 | TRBV7-6 | . | TRBD1 | CASSSVKGQASYEQYF | TGTGCCAGCAGCTCTGTAAAGGGACAGGCCTCCTACGAGCAGTACTTC
TRBJ2-7 | TRBV19 | . | TRBD2 | CASGLAGEQYF | TGTGCCAGTGGACTAGCGGGAGAGCAGTACTTC
TRBJ1-2 | TRBV10-1 | . | . | CASSPRTNYGYTF | TGCGCCAGTAGCCCCAGAACTAACTATGGCTACACCTTC
TRBJ1-3 | TRBV19 | . | TRBD1 | CASSGTEVSGPGNTIYF | TGTGCCAGTTCCGGGACAGAAGTCTCCGGCCCTGGAAACACCATATATTTT
TRBJ1-4 | TRBV27 | . | . | CASSFSTTQGLNEKLFF | TGTGCCAGCAGTTTCTCGACCACCCAGGGACTCAATGAAAAACTGTTTTTT
TRBJ2-7 | TRBV7-9 | . | TRBD2 | CASSSPLGGEPYEQYF | TGTGCCAGCAGCTCTCCCCTTGGGGGGGAACCCTACGAGCAGTACTTC
TRBJ1-1 | TRBV5-1 | once | . | CASSFREGYTEAFF | TGCGCCAGCAGCTTCAGGGAAGGGTACACTGAAGCTTTCTTT
TRBJ1-1 | TRBV28 | few | . | CASSLRGTEAFF | TGTGCCAGCAGTTTAAGGGGCACTGAAGCTTTCTTT
TRBJ1-2 | TRBV5-1 | . | . | CASSLGQINYGYTF | TGCGCCAGCAGCTTGGGACAGATAAACTATGGCTACACCTTC